A selection of T cell receptor beta chains follows, all from one sample in a study of blood T cell repertoires in COVID-19. Sequencing was performed with immunoSEQ multiplex PCR; in TCRdb, only in-frame clones are kept and a portion is missing. The sample lists 99,000 or so clones, about 76% occurring once. Source material: peripheral blood. The receptors stem from a woman aged 70-85 years with acute or convalescent COVID-19. Each CDR3 is given with its conserved first and last residue. A D gene is named only where the DNA matches it firmly. Not every row has a clone size; where given, it reads once, few, many or a size class.

TRBV10-1,NA,TRBJ2-3,NA,TGCGCCAGCAACGACGGGAGCACAGATACGCAGTATTTT,CASNDGSTDTQYF
TRBV13,TRBD2,TRBJ2-3,NA,TGTGCCAGCAGCTTAGGATTAGCGGGGGACACAGATACGCAGTATTTT,CASSLGLAGDTDTQYF
TRBV11-2,NA,TRBJ1-4,NA,TGTGCCAGCAGCAATCTTATTGGGGGGGCTCTGTTTTTT,CASSNLIGGALFF
TRBV5-4,NA,TRBJ1-1,NA,TGTGCCAGCAGCTTGGTACAGCAAGCAGAAGCTTTCTTT,CASSLVQQAEAFF
TRBV2,NA,TRBJ2-3,NA,TGTGCCAGCAGTGAAGCCCGGGGAGATACGCAGTATTTT,CASSEARGDTQYF
TRBV7-9,TRBD1,TRBJ1-1,few,TGTGCCAGCAGTCCGGACAGGGGGCACACTGAAGCTTTCTTT,CASSPDRGHTEAFF
TRBV7-2,NA,TRBJ2-7,NA,TGTGCCAGCAGCTTAACCCAGGGGAACTGGGAGCAGTACTTC,CASSLTQGNWEQYF
TRBV5-5,NA,TRBJ2-1,NA,TGTGCCAGCAGCTTGGACTGGTTGAATGAGCAGTTCTTC,CASSLDWLNEQFF
TRBV25-1,NA,TRBJ2-5,once,TGTGCCAGCAGTGACTCGTCTTTCCAAGAGACCCAGTACTTC,CASSDSSFQETQYF
TRBV20-1,NA,TRBJ1-4,once,TGCAGTGCTAGTTCGCGGCCTAATGAAAAACTGTTTTTT,CSASSRPNEKLFF
TRBV7-2,NA,TRBJ2-6,NA,TGTGCCAGCAGCGCGCGCTCTGGGGCCAACGTCCTGACTTTC,CASSARSGANVLTF
TRBV7-9,TRBD1,TRBJ1-1,NA,TGTGCCAGCAGCACAAACAGGGGCGCCCCACGTATGAACACTGAAGCTTTCTTT,CASSTNRGAPRMNTEAFF
TRBV5-1,NA,TRBJ1-1,NA,TGCGCCAGCAGCCTAAGCTCTAACACTGAAGCTTTCTTT,CASSLSSNTEAFF
TRBV10-2,NA,TRBJ1-2,NA,TGCGCCAGCAGTGAATTCGGGGGTTCTAACTATGGCTACACCTTC,CASSEFGGSNYGYTF
TRBV12-3/TRBV12-4,TRBD1,TRBJ2-5,NA,TGTGCCAGCAGTTTTCAGGGGGCAGAGACCCAGTACTTC,CASSFQGAETQYF
TRBV6-5,NA,TRBJ2-2,NA,TGTGCCAGCAGTTACGGGGGAGGGAACACCGGGGAGCTGTTTTTT,CASSYGGGNTGELFF
TRBV3-1/TRBV3-2,NA,TRBJ2-5,NA,TGTGCCAGCAGCCAATTGGGGAGGCAACAAGAGACCCAGTACTTC,CASSQLGRQQETQYF
TRBV11-2,NA,TRBJ2-3,NA,TGTGCCAGCAGCTTAGTTCTAGGCAGCACAGATACGCAGTATTTT,CASSLVLGSTDTQYF
TRBV3-1/TRBV3-2,TRBD1,TRBJ2-2,NA,TGTGCCACCTCAGCCTCAGGACAGGTTCTCACCGGGGAGCTGTTTTTT,CATSASGQVLTGELFF
TRBV14,NA,TRBJ2-1,NA,TGTGCCAGCACTCAAACCCGGGGCAATGAGCAGTTCTTC,CASTQTRGNEQFF
TRBV28,TRBD1,TRBJ1-4,few,TGTGCCAGCAGTTTATGGGACAGGGCTCATGAAAAACTGTTTTTT,CASSLWDRAHEKLFF
TRBV7-7,TRBD2,TRBJ2-5,NA,TGTGCCAGCAGCTCCAGCCTCGGGCGGGGGGGCCAGGAGACCCAGTACTTC,CASSSSLGRGGQETQYF
TRBV27,NA,TRBJ2-2,NA,TGTGCCAGCAGTTTCGAGGTCTCTAACACCGGGGAGCTGTTTTTT,CASSFEVSNTGELFF
TRBV18,TRBD1,TRBJ2-7,NA,TGTGCCAGCTCACCCGGACAGGGACTCAACGAGCAGTACTTC,CASSPGQGLNEQYF
TRBV19,TRBD1,TRBJ1-5,once,TGTGCCAGTAGTGTCGACAGGGGGCAGGGGAATCAGCCCCAGCATTTT,CASSVDRGQGNQPQHF
TRBV9,TRBD2,TRBJ2-1,NA,TGTGCCAGCAGCCTTTCGCCTAGCGGGGGGCTTGAGCAGTTCTTC,CASSLSPSGGLEQFF
TRBV27,NA,TRBJ1-5,NA,TGTGCCAGCGGTAGGGGCGGGGGTCAGCCCCAGCATTTT,CASGRGGGQPQHF
TRBV30,NA,TRBJ1-3,NA,TGTGCCTGGATTTCGTCTGGAAACACCATATATTTT,CAWISSGNTIYF
TRBV29-1,NA,TRBJ1-2,once,TGCAGCGTCCTCGGACAGTTTCCTTATGGCTACACCTTC,CSVLGQFPYGYTF